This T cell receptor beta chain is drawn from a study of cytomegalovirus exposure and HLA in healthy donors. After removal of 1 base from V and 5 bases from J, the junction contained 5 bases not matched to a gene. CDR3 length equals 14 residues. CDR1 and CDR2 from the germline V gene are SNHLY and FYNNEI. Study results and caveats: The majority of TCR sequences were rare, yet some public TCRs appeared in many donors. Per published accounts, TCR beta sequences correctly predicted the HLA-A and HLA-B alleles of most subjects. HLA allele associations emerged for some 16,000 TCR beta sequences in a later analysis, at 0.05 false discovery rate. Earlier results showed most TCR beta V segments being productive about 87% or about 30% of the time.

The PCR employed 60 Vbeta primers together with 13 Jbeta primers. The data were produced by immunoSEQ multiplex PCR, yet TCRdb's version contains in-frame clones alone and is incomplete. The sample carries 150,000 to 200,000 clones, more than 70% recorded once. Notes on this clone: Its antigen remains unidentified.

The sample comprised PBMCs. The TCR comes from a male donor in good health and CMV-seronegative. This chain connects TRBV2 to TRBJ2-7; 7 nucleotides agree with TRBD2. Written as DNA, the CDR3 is TGTGCCAGCAGTGAAGGCGGGAGTCCCAACGAGCAGTACTTC. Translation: CASSEGGSPNEQYF. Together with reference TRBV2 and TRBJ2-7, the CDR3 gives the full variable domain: EPEVTQTPSHQVTQMGQEVILRCVPISNHLYFYWYRQILGQKVEFLVSFYNNEISEKSEIFDDQFSVERPDGSNFTLKIRSTKLEDSAMYFCASSEGGSPNEQYFGPGTRLTVT.